This T cell receptor (beta chain) was observed in a study of CD8+CD57+ T cells in acquired aplastic anemia. Notes on the study in general: A set of twenty-nine CD8+ CDR3 sequences was shared between patients and controls, and these sequences appeared highly expressed in patients.

Both TCR beta VDJ combination and CDR3 sequence profiling were carried out. Genomic DNA was the template for this profiling. Via MiXCR, TCRdb re-called the reads, giving one row per CDR3 protein. The sample includes 150,000 to 160,000 distinct CDR3 sequences, 40% to 65% of them seen just once. This clonotype was counted between two and nine times. The antigen is unknown. The germline CDR1 and CDR2 sequences are SQVTM and ANQGSEA. The J segment lost 0 bases and the V segment lost 6 bases, leaving 6 bases of the junction unmatched. This CDR3 region has 15 residues. Patients sequenced had flow cytometry evidence of CD8+CD57+ cell expansion. With no exception, the patients had severe acquired aplastic anemia.

The sample taken for sequencing was sorted CD4+, CD8+, or CD8+CD57+ T cells (not recorded which) from PBMCs. The gene calls are TRBV29-1 and TRBJ2-7; 12 nucleotides line up with TRBD2. This receptor was obtained from a human donor with aplastic anemia. The CDR3 DNA is TGCAGCGTCGAATTGACTAGCGGGAGCTCCTACGAGCAGTACTTC. It specifies CSVELTSGSSYEQYF.